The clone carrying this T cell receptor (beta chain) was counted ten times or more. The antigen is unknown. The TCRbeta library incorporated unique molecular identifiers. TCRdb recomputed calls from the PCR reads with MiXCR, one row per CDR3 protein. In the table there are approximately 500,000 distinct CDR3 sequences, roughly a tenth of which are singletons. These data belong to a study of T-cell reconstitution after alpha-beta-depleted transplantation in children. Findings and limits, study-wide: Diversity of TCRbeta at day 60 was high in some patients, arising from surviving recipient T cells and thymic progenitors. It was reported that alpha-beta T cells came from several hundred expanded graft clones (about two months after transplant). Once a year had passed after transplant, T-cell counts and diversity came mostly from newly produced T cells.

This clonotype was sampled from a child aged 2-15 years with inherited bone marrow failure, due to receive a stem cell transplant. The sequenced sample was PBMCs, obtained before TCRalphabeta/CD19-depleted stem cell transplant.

In DNA form, the CDR3 reads TGTGCCAGCAGTATAGACAGGGGTAGGGCTGAAGCTTTCTTT. It codes for CASSIDRGRAEAFF. V and J are TRBV12-3 or TRBV12-4 and TRBJ1-1, with TRBD1 identical over 8 bases. CDR3 length: 14 residues. The V gene end was trimmed by 5 bases and the J gene end by 6 bases; junction bases not matched to a gene: 8.